These 22 T cell receptor beta chains were all obtained from the same sample, sequenced in a study of blood T cell repertoires in COVID-19. Repertoires were generated with immunoSEQ multiplex PCR, while TCRdb's copy carries only in-frame clones and drops some. Of more than 150,000 clones in the sample, roughly four fifths are singletons; the top ten hold approximately 6.5%. Material for sequencing was peripheral blood. Receptors originate from a woman aged 40 to 55 with acute or convalescent COVID-19.

The genes are TRBV3-1 (or the pseudogene TRBV3-2) and TRBJ2-5; D is ambiguous. The CDR3 sequence is 13 residues long. Trimming removed 4 bases from V and 9 bases from J, with 15 bases in between. Per the germline V gene, CDR1 is LGHDT and CDR2 is YNNKEL (reference sequence). Here the CDR3 DNA reads TGTGCCAGCAGCCCCTCACTACCGGCGGCCCAGTACTTC. Translated, it gives CASSPSLPAAQYF.

The sample holds one count of this clone. The rearrangement joins TRBV6-5 to TRBJ1-2, with D possibly being TRBD1 (5 bases). The V end was cut by 3 bases, the J end by 13 bases, with 24 bases between. CDR3 length: 15 amino acids. Germline CDR1 and CDR2: MNHEY and SVGAGI. This CDR3 is CASSYSGGGWVEVTF. The CDR3 nucleotides are TGTGCCAGCAGTTATTCTGGGGGAGGTTGGGTAGAAGTCACCTTC.

The J gene is TRBJ1-2, the V gene TRBV7-9; 8 bases match TRBD1. V was pared by 2 bases and J by 5 bases, with 4 bases of the junction left unmatched. The CDR3 runs to 14 residues. Germline V lookup: CDR1 SEHNR, CDR2 FQNEAQ (reference sequence). The chain's CDR3 is CASSLSDRVYGYTF. The CDR3 bases are TGTGCCAGCAGCTTATCGGACAGGGTATATGGCTACACCTTC. Looking up the rest from reference TRBV7-9 and TRBJ1-2 gives the full variable domain: DTGVSQNPRHKITKRGQNVTFRCDPISEHNRLYWYRQTLGQGPEFLTYFQNEAQLEKSRLLSDRFSAERPKGSFSTLEIQRTEQGDSAMYLCASSLSDRVYGYTFGSGTRLTVV.

This sequence joins TRBV6-5 and TRBJ1-4, with 8 positions matching TRBD1. This CDR3 contains 13 residues. The germline CDR1 and CDR2 sequences are MNHEY and SVGAGI. The J segment lost 7 bases and the V segment lost 6 bases, leaving 4 bases of the junction unmatched. The DNA of the CDR3 is TGTGCCAGCAGGAGGGACAGGTCTGAAAAACTGTTTTTT. It encodes CASRRDRSEKLFF.

The CDR3 protein is CASSVASAGAGVVDTQYF. CDR3 sequence (DNA): TGTGCCAGCAGCGTAGCTAGTGCCGGAGCGGGAGTTGTAGATACGCAGTATTTT. V gene TRBV9 combines with J gene TRBJ2-3, with TRBD2 matching over 8 bases. J gave up 5 bases and V 0 bases, and 14 bases lay outside the gene matches. The CDR3 is 18 residues long. Looked up from germline, CDR1 is SGDLS and CDR2 is YYNGEE.

This chain connects TRBV28 to TRBJ1-5, with TRBD1 matching over 9 bases. CDR1 and CDR2 from the germline V gene are MDHEN and SYDVKM. V lost 5 bases to trimming and J lost 0 bases; unmatched junction nucleotides: 11. The length of the CDR3 is 18 residues. The CDR3 sequence: CASSPGTGNLYSNQPQHF. CDR3 nucleotide sequence: TGTGCCAGCAGTCCTGGGACAGGGAACCTTTATAGCAATCAGCCCCAGCATTTT.

The V and J genes are TRBV6-6 and TRBJ1-4; no clear D. Germline V gene lookup returns CDR1 MNHNY and CDR2 SVGAGI (reference sequence). V lost 6 bases to trimming and J lost 4 bases, with 12 bases between them. The CDR3 loop spans 14 amino acids. CDR3 region: CASRFLANNEKLFF. The CDR3 nucleotides are TGTGCCAGCAGGTTTTTAGCTAATAATGAAAAACTGTTTTTT.

The V call is TRBV27, the J call TRBJ2-3, with 9 bases matching TRBD2. From germline, CDR1 is MNHEY and CDR2 SMNVEV (reference sequence). V trimming: 5 bases; J trimming: 6 bases; junction bases outside the gene matches: 15. The CDR3 spans 17 residues. The CDR3 DNA reads TGTGCCAGCAGTACTGGCCTCATAGCGGGAGTTAGGGATACGCAGTATTTT. Encoded protein: CASSTGLIAGVRDTQYF.

The rearrangement links TRBV7-9 to TRBJ2-5; 7 bases align to TRBD2. The CDR3 loop spans 14 amino acids. The germline gives CDR1 SEHNR, CDR2 FQNEAQ (reference sequence). Losses at the gene ends were 10 bases for V and 1 base for J; bases not matched to a gene: 9. The CDR3: CATRLAEGQETQYF. The CDR3 DNA reads as TGTGCCACCCGCCTAGCGGAGGGCCAAGAGACCCAGTACTTC.

V gene TRBV7-9 combines with J gene TRBJ1-1, with TRBD1 matching 12 bases. The CDR3 extends over 14 amino acids. Germline V CDR1 and CDR2: SEHNR, FQNEAQ (reference sequence). Losses at the gene ends were 5 bases for V and 4 bases for J; bases not matched to a gene: 2. The CDR3 bases are TGTGCCAGCAGCCTGGGACAGGGGGCCACTGAAGCTTTCTTT. Its translation is CASSLGQGATEAFF.

The gene calls are TRBV9 and TRBJ1-5, with D unresolved. Trimming took off 1 base at V and 6 bases at J, with 8 bases between the two ends. The CDR3 sequence is 13 residues long. Germline CDR1 and CDR2: SGDLS and YYNGEE. CDR3 in amino acids: CASSVMGGQPQHF. The CDR3 DNA is TGTGCCAGCAGCGTAATGGGAGGTCAGCCCCAGCATTTT.

With regard to this clone: Additional DNA sequences in this sample encode the identical CDR3. The gene calls are TRBV7-2 and TRBJ2-7; D is ambiguous. This CDR3 contains 12 residues. Deletions cut 3 bases from V and 7 bases from J, with 10 bases between. Germline V lookup: CDR1 SGHTA, CDR2 FQGNSA. CDR3 residues: CASSFPPGEQYF. The CDR3 DNA reads as TGTGCCAGCAGCTTTCCCCCCGGGGAGCAGTACTTC. Full variable domain (rest looked up from reference TRBV7-2 and TRBJ2-7): GAGVSQSPSNKVTEKGKDVELRCDPISGHTALYWYRQSLGQGLEFLIYFQGNSAPDKSGLPSDRFSAERTGGSVSTLTIQRTQQEDSAVYLCASSFPPGEQYFGPGTRLTVT.

This clone turned up a few times. J is TRBJ2-1 and V is TRBV5-4; D is ambiguous. Germline lookup yields CDR1 SGHNT and CDR2 YYREEE (reference sequence). This CDR3 has 16 residues. V was shortened by 2 bases and J by 2 bases, with 14 bases between the two germline ends. As DNA, the CDR3 is TGTGCCAGCAGCTTTATGGCAGGCAAGACCTACAATGAGCAGTTCTTC. Translated: CASSFMAGKTYNEQFF.

V and J are TRBV18 and TRBJ2-1; TRBD1 matches 9 bases. V lost 3 bases to trimming and J lost 6 bases; unmatched junction nucleotides: 12. This CDR3 spans 17 amino acids. The germline V gene encodes CDR1 KGHSH and CDR2 LQKENI. This CDR3 is CASSPPSSDRGGNEQFF. The CDR3 coding sequence is TGTGCCAGCTCACCCCCCTCCTCGGACAGGGGAGGCAATGAGCAGTTCTTC.

This chain joins TRBV24-1 and TRBJ1-5, with TRBD1 matching over 11 bases. V shed 3 bases, J shed 5 bases, and the junction held 5 bases outside the gene matches. Germline-derived CDR1 and CDR2 are KGHDR and SFDVKD. The CDR3 runs to 16 residues. The CDR3: CATSDPGTGGDQPQHF. CDR3 DNA: TGTGCCACCAGTGATCCCGGGACAGGGGGTGATCAGCCCCAGCATTTT.

The chain combines TRBV9 with TRBJ2-1; 7 bases line up with TRBD2. V trimming: 4 bases; J trimming: 5 bases; junction bases outside the gene matches: 12. This CDR3 region has 16 residues. Germline-derived CDR1 and CDR2 are SGDLS and YYNGEE. The CDR3 DNA reads as TGTGCCAGCAGCCGTTCGGGGGGTGTGGGTAACAATGAGCAGTTCTTC. This translates into CASSRSGGVGNNEQFF.

The rearrangement joins TRBV30 to TRBJ2-1; TRBD1 matches 7 bases. Germline V lookup: CDR1 GTSNPN, CDR2 SVGIG (reference sequence). J gave up 8 bases and V 4 bases, and 11 bases lay outside the gene matches. CDR3 length: 14 amino acids. CDR3 region: CAWKPRGPSDEQFF. The CDR3 bases are TGTGCCTGGAAACCGAGGGGGCCGTCGGATGAGCAGTTCTTC.

The table lists this clone with many counts. This rearrangement joins TRBV19 to TRBJ1-1; perhaps TRBD1 as D (6 bases). The germline V and J ends were trimmed by 7 bases and 0 bases, with 12 bases remaining between them. This CDR3 has 14 residues. Germline V gene data show CDR1 as LNHDA and CDR2 as SQIVND (reference sequence). The CDR3 loop is CASTRGGLNTEAFF. In DNA form, the CDR3 reads TGTGCCAGTACCCGGGGGGGGCTGAACACTGAAGCTTTCTTT.

This clone was counted at least ten times. V and J are TRBV9 and TRBJ1-2; D is unresolved. Germline assignment: CDR1 SGDLS and CDR2 YYNGEE. The CDR3 is 14 residues long. Trimming shortened V by 2 bases and J by 5 bases, and 13 bases separated the two germline ends. The CDR3 DNA sequence: TGTGCCAGCAGCGTCGATGACTCACGGTATGGCTACACCTTC. Translation gives CASSVDDSRYGYTF. The full variable domain, in which reference TRBV9 and TRBJ1-2 provide the parts outside the CDR3, is DSGVTQTPKHLITATGQRVTLRCSPRSGDLSVYWYQQSLDQGLQFLIQYYNGEERAKGNILERFSAQQFPDLHSELNLSSLELGDSALYFCASSVDDSRYGYTFGSGTRLTVV.

This chain uses TRBV9 with TRBJ1-1; TRBD1 matches at 7 bases. CDR3 size: 15 residues. The V segment lost 3 bases and the J segment 6 bases; nucleotides outside the gene matches: 11. CDR1 is SGDLS, CDR2 YYNGEE, per germline. CDR3 in amino acids: CASSAGQPVQPEAFF. DNA of the CDR3: TGTGCCAGCAGCGCGGGACAGCCAGTCCAACCTGAAGCTTTCTTT.

The J gene is TRBJ2-7, the V gene TRBV28; 10 positions agree with TRBD2. Germline CDR1 reads MDHEN; CDR2 reads SYDVKM. With V trimmed by 8 bases and J by 0 bases, 7 bases remained unmatched. This CDR3 contains 15 residues. The CDR3 coding sequence is TGTGCCAGCGGAAGACTAGCGGGCAGCTCCTACGAGCAGTACTTC. The encoded protein is CASGRLAGSSYEQYF.

The CDR3 sequence: CASSPQGTSGGPGIYNEQFF. CDR3 bases: TGCGCCAGCAGCCCGCAAGGGACTAGCGGGGGGCCGGGCATCTACAATGAGCAGTTCTTC. The gene calls are TRBV4-1 and TRBJ2-1; the match to TRBD2 covers 15 bases. Trimming removed 4 bases from V and 3 bases from J; junction bases left unmatched: 13. CDR1 MGHRA and CDR2 YSYEKL come from the germline V gene. CDR3 length: 20 amino acids.